These 21 T cell receptor beta chains were sequenced from one sample in a study of regulatory T cells in long-lasting Graves disease (dated by TCRdb to about 2021). Library preparation used multiplex PCR. The sequencing machine was an Illumina HiSeq 4000. TCR beta libraries were built with iRepertoire HTBI primers and Arm-PCR amplification of CDR3 regions. The public reads were reprocessed in TCRdb via fastp at Q25 and MiXCR, keeping in-frame beta chains. One record per CDR3 amino acid sequence lists the most common genes and DNA. The sample table holds over 300,000 distinct CDR3 sequences, of which less than 20% were seen once. The biggest ten clones account for around 30% of the sample. The time point label, as the study defines it: persistent/refractory GD, antithyroid drugs over 5 years with positive TRAb. For both TCR sequencing and RNA sequencing, RNA was extracted from PBMCs in TRIzol. The sample here was peripheral blood mononuclear cells (PBMCs), taken when the disease was refractory, from a patient treated with antithyroid drugs. Receptors were obtained from a female donor with Graves disease.

This clonotype was seen a handful of times. This rearrangement joins TRBV15 to TRBJ1-3; a weak D match, TRBD1 (5 bases). The V gene lost 0 bases and the J gene lost 0 bases, with 6 bases spanning the gap. There are 15 residues in the CDR3. Germline CDR1 and CDR2: LNHNV and YYDKDF (reference sequence). The CDR3: CATSRDRVSGNTIYF. Here the CDR3 DNA reads TGTGCCACCAGCAGAGACAGGGTCTCTGGAAACACCATATATTTT.

Note on this clonotype: One end of the junction varies from germline; a read error may be responsible. This chain connects TRBV10-3 to TRBJ1-2; 8 nucleotides agree with TRBD1. Germline V gives CDR1 ENHRY, CDR2 SYGVKD. CDR3 length: 13 residues. This CDR3 is CAIADRAGYSYTF. The DNA of the CDR3 is TGTGCCATCGCGGACAGGGCTGGCTATAGCTACACCTTC.

This clonotype was picked up many times. The chain recombines TRBV11-2 with TRBJ2-5; D gene ambiguous. The CDR3 sequence is 14 residues long. Looked up from germline, CDR1 is SGHAT and CDR2 is FQNNGV. Trimming pared 5 bases from V and 1 base from J, leaving 11 bases between. This chain's CDR3 is CASSLRLAQETQYF. The CDR3 DNA sequence: TGTGCCAGCAGCCTTAGACTCGCCCAAGAGACCCAGTACTTC.

DNA of the CDR3: TGCAGTGCTAGAGATTGGAGGGCCCAGGAGCAGTTCTTC. It yields the protein CSARDWRAQEQFF. This chain connects TRBV20-1 to TRBJ2-1; D possibly corresponds to TRBD2 (6 bases). Between the trimmed V and J ends, which lost 0 bases and 10 bases, there was a span of 13 bases. The germline CDR1 and CDR2 sequences are DFQATT and SNEGSKA (reference sequence). This CDR3 contains 13 residues.

V is TRBV4-3 and J is TRBJ1-1; 7 bases match TRBD1. Germline V gene sequence: CDR1 LGHNA, CDR2 YSLEER. V trimming: 3 bases; J trimming: 5 bases; junction bases outside the gene matches: 6. The CDR3 extends over 14 amino acids. This chain's CDR3 is CASSQNRGHTEAFF. The CDR3 DNA is TGCGCCAGCAGCCAGAATAGGGGGCATACTGAAGCTTTCTTT.

This clonotype has a count of ten or more. V is TRBV6-1 and J is TRBJ1-1, with TRBD1 as a possible D gene (5 bases). Per germline, CDR1 MNHNS and CDR2 SASEGT. V gave up 7 bases and J gave up 6 bases, with 15 bases separating them. This CDR3 is built from 13 residues. The CDR3: CASTSPLGAEAFF. The CDR3 DNA is TGTGCCAGCACTTCGCCCTTGGGGGCTGAAGCTTTCTTT.

The chain uses TRBV7-3 and TRBJ2-3; D gene unclear. CDR1 and CDR2 (germline): SGHTA, FQGTGA. V lost 5 bases and J 1 base, leaving 10 bases between the germline ends. The CDR3 spans 14 residues. CDR3 residues: CASSPSGRTDTQYF. For the CDR3, the DNA is TGTGCCAGCAGCCCCTCGGGCCGCACAGATACGCAGTATTTT.

J is TRBJ2-3 and V is TRBV6-1; 10 bases agree with TRBD1. Germline V gives CDR1 MNHNS, CDR2 SASEGT. The CDR3 is made up of 16 amino acids. V lost 4 bases and J lost 1; bases outside the gene matches: 5. Here the CDR3 reads CASSVRGTGGTDTQYF. CDR3 in DNA: TGTGCCAGCAGTGTGAGAGGGACAGGGGGCACAGATACGCAGTATTTT.

This clonotype occurred many times. The chain couples TRBV2 to TRBJ2-5; possibly TRBD2 for D (6 bases). The CDR3 totals 12 residues. V lost 4 bases and J lost 4, with 7 bases in between. Germline V CDR1 and CDR2: SNHLY, FYNNEI. The CDR3 loop is CASSGEVETQYF. The CDR3, as DNA: TGTGCCAGCAGTGGGGAGGTAGAGACCCAGTACTTC.

There are many counts of this clonotype. V usage is TRBV9 and J usage is TRBJ1-1; 9 bases align to TRBD1. V dropped 4 bases and J dropped 1; count of bases not matched to a gene: 8. This CDR3 is built from 16 residues. The germline V gene has CDR1 SGDLS and CDR2 YYNGEE. CDR3 in amino acids: CASSLGQGPTNTEAFF. CDR3 bases: TGTGCCAGCAGCCTTGGACAGGGGCCAACGAACACTGAAGCTTTCTTT.

The sample holds many counts of this clonotype. The J gene is TRBJ1-1, the V gene TRBV7-2, with D uncertain. In germline, CDR1 is SGHTA, CDR2 FQGNSA. The V and J ends lost 4 bases and 8 bases respectively, with 8 bases between them. The CDR3 spans 11 residues. The chain's CDR3 is CASSWSREAFF. DNA for the CDR3: TGTGCCAGCAGCTGGAGTCGGGAAGCTTTCTTT.

The genes are TRBV15 and TRBJ2-5, with 8 bases that match TRBD2. V lost 3 bases and J lost 7; bases outside the gene matches: 7. Per the germline V gene, CDR1 is LNHNV and CDR2 is YYDKDF (reference sequence). The CDR3 totals 14 residues. CDR3 DNA sequence: TGTGCCACCAGCAGCCACAGCGGGGGAGGGACCCAGTACTTC. This codes for CATSSHSGGGTQYF.

This clonotype has ten or more counts. The chain recombines TRBV6-1 with TRBJ1-2; D is undetermined. The CDR3 totals 14 residues. Trimming removed 5 bases at V and 2 bases at J, with 12 bases between. The germline V gene has CDR1 MNHNS and CDR2 SASEGT. The CDR3 spells CASSPQTQNYGYTF. The DNA for the CDR3 is TGTGCCAGCAGTCCGCAGACACAGAACTATGGCTACACCTTC.

This clonotype was seen only a few times. The rearrangement uses TRBV10-2 and TRBJ2-5; D is uncertain. CDR3 length: 13 amino acids. V was cut by 2 bases and J by 1 base, with 5 bases left in between. CDR1 is WSHSY, CDR2 SAAADI, per germline. The CDR3 DNA reads TGCGCCAGCAGTGAGGTGGTCCAAGAGACCCAGTACTTC. Residues: CASSEVVQETQYF.

This clonotype was picked up many times. This chain connects TRBV6-2 or TRBV6-3 to TRBJ2-5; D is tentatively TRBD1 or TRBD2 (6 bases each). This CDR3 spans 13 amino acids. The germline V and J ends were trimmed by 6 bases and 5 bases, with 13 bases remaining between them. CDR1 and CDR2 from the germline V gene are MNHEY and SVGEGT. The CDR3 region is CASRQGGLETQYF. The DNA of the CDR3 is TGTGCCAGCAGACAGGGAGGATTGGAGACCCAGTACTTC.

The V and J genes are TRBV27 and TRBJ1-2; 7 nucleotides align to TRBD1. The CDR3 length is 13 residues. Germline-derived CDR1 and CDR2 are MNHEY and SMNVEV (reference sequence). The trim removed 8 bases at V and 6 bases at J, leaving 9 bases unmatched. CDR3 residues: CASSRDSWHGYTF. DNA for the CDR3: TGTGCCAGCTCGAGGGACAGTTGGCATGGCTACACCTTC.

Ten or more counts support this clonotype. This sequence joins TRBV12-3 or TRBV12-4 and TRBJ1-1; 11 nucleotides align to TRBD1. Trimming removed 6 bases from V and 4 bases from J; junction bases left unmatched: 4. This CDR3 has 14 residues. DNA of the CDR3: TGTGCCAGCAGCCGGACAGGGGGCGGCACTGAAGCTTTCTTT. Translation: CASSRTGGGTEAFF.

The chain carries TRBV5-1 and TRBJ2-7; TRBD1 is a possible D gene (6 bases). V gave up 3 bases and J gave up 2 bases, with 15 bases separating them. The CDR3 covers 15 residues. Germline V CDR1 and CDR2: SGHRS, YFSETQ. CDR3 sequence reads: CASSSPLQGTYEQYF. The CDR3 DNA follows: TGCGCCAGCAGCTCCCCCTTACAGGGAACCTACGAGCAGTACTTC.

This clonotype has ten or more counts. This rearrangement joins TRBV7-9 to TRBJ2-7; 8 bases agree with TRBD2. CDR1 is SEHNR, CDR2 FQNEAQ, per germline (reference sequence). This CDR3 region has 14 residues. V dropped 5 bases and J dropped 4; count of bases not matched to a gene: 7. DNA for the CDR3: TGTGCCAGCAGCCCAAGGGCGGGGGGATACGAGCAGTACTTC. Amino acid sequence: CASSPRAGGYEQYF.

This clonotype showed up just a few times. This likely comes from a read error, as the CDR3 has no conserved phenylalanine or tryptophan at its end. This chain connects TRBV2 to TRBJ1-2; D unresolved. Per germline, CDR1 SNHLY and CDR2 FYNNEI. The V end lost 5 bases, the J end lost 7 bases, and 20 bases lay between the germline ends. This CDR3 spans 15 amino acids. DNA for the CDR3: TGTGCCAGCAGTCAACTGACCCAACCGCTGGGTGGCTACACCCTC. This encodes CASSQLTQPLGGYTL.

In this sample, this clonotype turned up many times. The chain is built from TRBV11-2 and TRBJ1-2, with 7 bases fitting TRBD1. The V and J ends lost 5 bases and 0 bases, in that order; junction bases with no gene match: 12. CDR1 is SGHAT, CDR2 FQNNGV, per germline. The CDR3 extends over 17 amino acids. This CDR3 reads CASSPLGQFGSNYGYTF. In DNA form, the CDR3 reads TGTGCCAGCAGCCCCCTGGGACAGTTCGGCTCTAACTATGGCTACACCTTC.